One T cell receptor (beta chain) is described in this entry. Its antigen is still unknown. This CDR3 region has 15 residues. The ends were cut back, 2 bases at V and 0 bases at J, with 7 bases in the middle. The germline V gene has CDR1 MNHEY and CDR2 SMNVEV (reference sequence). This sample was taken from a study of CD8 T cells in Susac syndrome. Points from the study as a whole: The study conceded that relatively few individuals underwent its TCR sequencing and HLA analysis.

TCR beta sequencing was performed on blood CD8+ and CD4+ T cells. Healthy donors acted as controls, with matching for age and sex. TEMRA cells were FACS-enriched, while CD8+ and CD4+ T cells were negatively isolated. Random hexamers were used to reverse transcribe roughly 0.5 to 1 ug of RNA. TCRdb re-called the immunoSEQ multiplex PCR reads through MiXCR, storing one row per CDR3 protein. The sample lists 15,000 to 20,000 distinct CDR3 sequences, roughly 96% seen once, with over 0.2% in the top ten. The V gene is TRBV27, the J gene TRBJ2-2; D ambiguous. The clonotype comes from a human donor in good health. The sample consisted of CD8+ T cells from PBMCs. CDR3: CASSLLGANTGELFF. DNA for the CDR3: TGTGCCAGCAGTTTACTGGGTGCGAACACCGGGGAGCTGTTTTTT.